The 23 T cell receptor beta chains given below trace back to one sample, sequenced in a study of blood T cell repertoires in COVID-19. Method: immunoSEQ multiplex PCR; TCRdb's copy keeps in-frame clones and lacks some. The sample records 100,000 to 150,000 clones, around 86% being singletons. The sample was peripheral blood. These receptor sequences come from a man in his forties or fifties with active COVID-19.

This clone was detected a few times. The rearrangement joins TRBV2 to TRBJ1-5; 7 nucleotides match TRBD1. Germline V gives CDR1 SNHLY, CDR2 FYNNEI. This CDR3 is built from 17 residues. With V trimmed by 8 bases and J by 2 bases, 15 bases remained unmatched. CDR3 protein: CASGYRQGNYGNQPQHF. The CDR3 DNA follows: TGTGCCAGCGGATATAGACAGGGAAATTATGGCAATCAGCCCCAGCATTTT.

This clone came up many times. The rearrangement links TRBV7-9 to TRBJ1-3; 7 bases fit TRBD1. The V and J ends lost 5 bases and 1 base, in that order; junction bases with no gene match: 5. Germline CDR1 and CDR2: SEHNR and FQNEAQ (reference sequence). The CDR3 consists of 15 residues. DNA for the CDR3: TGTGCCAGCAGCGCGACAGGGTTTTCTGGAAACACCATATATTTT. Residues: CASSATGFSGNTIYF.

The chain links TRBV6-5 to TRBJ2-1; 8 nucleotides agree with TRBD1. This CDR3 contains 16 residues. CDR1 MNHEY and CDR2 SVGAGI come from the germline V gene. J gave up 0 bases and V 4 bases, and 5 bases lay outside the gene matches. Here the CDR3 DNA reads TGTGCCAGCAGTTGGGGACAGGCACGCTCCTACAATGAGCAGTTCTTC. It is translated as CASSWGQARSYNEQFF.

The chain couples TRBV7-9 to TRBJ1-6; 8 bases are a match to TRBD1. The CDR3 sequence is 14 residues long. The V gene's germline CDR1 is SEHNR and CDR2 FQNEAQ (reference sequence). Trimming cost V 5 bases and J 9 bases; bases outside gene matches: 6. CDR3 bases: TGTGCCAGCAGCCCCCAGGGGGCGGCTTCACCCCTCCACTTT. This encodes CASSPQGAASPLHF.

The genes are TRBV7-9 and TRBJ2-7; TRBD1 aligns across 8 bases. Germline V gene sequence: CDR1 SEHNR, CDR2 FQNEAQ (reference sequence). This CDR3 is 17 amino acids long. The V gene end was trimmed by 3 bases and the J gene end by 3 bases; junction bases not matched to a gene: 13. CDR3 bases: TGTGCCAGCAGCTTGTTAGTGACAGGGGCGCCATTCTACGAGCAGTACTTC. Translation gives CASSLLVTGAPFYEQYF. The whole variable domain, filled in from reference TRBV7-9 and TRBJ2-7, reads DTGVSQNPRHKITKRGQNVTFRCDPISEHNRLYWYRQTLGQGPEFLTYFQNEAQLEKSRLLSDRFSAERPKGSFSTLEIQRTEQGDSAMYLCASSLLVTGAPFYEQYFGPGTRLTVT.

This chain uses TRBV6-1 with TRBJ2-4; TRBD2 aligns across 12 bases. CDR3 length: 16 residues. Per germline, CDR1 MNHNS and CDR2 SASEGT. Unmatched junction bases numbered 9, after V lost 4 bases and J lost 8 bases. CDR3 loop: CASSAWTSGEGDIQYF. The CDR3 DNA is TGTGCCAGCAGTGCCTGGACTAGCGGGGAAGGGGACATTCAGTACTTC.

The V and J genes are TRBV11-3 and TRBJ2-7; 10 bases match TRBD1. This CDR3 has 14 amino acids. Germline V CDR1 and CDR2: SGHNT, YENEEA. After removal of 4 bases from V and 8 bases from J, the junction contained 8 bases not matched to a gene. The CDR3 region is CASSSGTGVGKQYF. The CDR3, as DNA: TGTGCCAGCAGCTCCGGGACAGGGGTTGGTAAGCAGTACTTC.

The genes are TRBV4-1 and TRBJ2-7, with D maybe TRBD1 (5 bases). Germline V gene lookup returns CDR1 MGHRA and CDR2 YSYEKL. V dropped 4 bases and J dropped 5 bases, with 15 bases sitting between them. This CDR3 is 14 amino acids long. This chain's CDR3 is CASSRGPLSHEQYF. CDR3 nucleotides: TGCGCCAGCAGCCGGGGCCCTCTAAGCCACGAGCAGTACTTC.

This chain uses TRBV5-1 with TRBJ2-3; TRBD1 agrees at 7 bases. V was pared by 4 bases and J by 0 bases, with 17 bases of the junction left unmatched. From germline, CDR1 is SGHRS and CDR2 YFSETQ. This CDR3 spans 19 amino acids. The CDR3 is CASSHPQRQGPRSTDTQYF. The CDR3 DNA reads TGCGCCAGCAGCCATCCACAGAGACAGGGTCCCCGTAGCACAGATACGCAGTATTTT.

The chain combines TRBV25-1 with TRBJ2-1; D unresolved. The CDR3 is 15 amino acids. V was clipped by 3 bases and J by 8 bases, with 17 bases between them. Germline loops: CDR1 MGHDK, CDR2 SYGVNS. The CDR3 bases are TGTGCCAGCAGTGAGGAGAATCGGTTAACGTATGAGCAGTTCTTC. As protein: CASSEENRLTYEQFF.

The rearrangement joins TRBV13 to TRBJ2-1; D gene ambiguous. Per the germline V gene, CDR1 is PRHDT and CDR2 is FYEKMQ (reference sequence). This CDR3 region has 16 residues. Trimming removed 5 bases at V and 2 bases at J, with 16 bases between. This chain's CDR3 is CASSTIITFAYNEQFF. The CDR3, as DNA: TGTGCCAGCAGCACTATAATTACTTTTGCCTACAATGAGCAGTTCTTC.

The sample holds a few counts of this clone. V is TRBV7-9 and J is TRBJ1-6; 9 bases fit TRBD1. From germline, CDR1 is SEHNR and CDR2 FQNEAQ (reference sequence). Losses at the gene ends were 6 bases for V and 2 bases for J; bases not matched to a gene: 2. The CDR3 runs 15 residues. This chain's CDR3 is CASRRQGAYNSPLHF. The CDR3 DNA sequence: TGTGCCAGCAGAAGACAGGGGGCCTATAATTCACCCCTCCACTTT.

The genes are TRBV5-4 and TRBJ2-5, with TRBD2 matching 8 bases. The CDR3 has 15 residues. The J segment lost 4 bases and the V segment lost 6 bases, leaving 11 bases of the junction unmatched. The germline V gene has CDR1 SGHNT and CDR2 YYREEE (reference sequence). The CDR3 sequence: CASTRVGGGPETQYF. The CDR3, as DNA: TGTGCCAGCACCAGGGTCGGGGGGGGCCCAGAGACCCAGTACTTC.

The V and J genes are TRBV7-9 and TRBJ1-2; a weak D match, TRBD1 (6 bases). Germline lookup yields CDR1 SEHNR and CDR2 FQNEAQ (reference sequence). The germline V and J ends were trimmed by 5 bases and 8 bases, with 15 bases remaining between them. There are 13 residues in the CDR3. The CDR3 DNA follows: TGTGCCAGCAGCCTAGTGGGGGCGGAAGGCTACACCTTC. Translating gives CASSLVGAEGYTF. The full variable domain, its missing parts supplied by reference TRBV7-9 and TRBJ1-2, is DTGVSQNPRHKITKRGQNVTFRCDPISEHNRLYWYRQTLGQGPEFLTYFQNEAQLEKSRLLSDRFSAERPKGSFSTLEIQRTEQGDSAMYLCASSLVGAEGYTFGSGTRLTVV.

This clone came up once. The chain joins TRBV19 to TRBJ1-3, with a tentative D call TRBD1 (6 bases). V was cut by 7 bases and J by 0 bases, with 19 bases left in between. Germline V CDR1 and CDR2: LNHDA, SQIVND (reference sequence). The length of the CDR3 is 17 residues. The CDR3 here is CASTPGGRLASGNTIYF. CDR3 DNA: TGTGCCAGTACTCCCGGGGGGCGGCTCGCCTCTGGAAACACCATATATTTT.

The chain joins TRBV7-8 to TRBJ2-7; TRBD2 might be the D (5 bases). Trimming left V 11 bases short and J 1 base short, with 6 bases between. Germline V gene data show CDR1 as SGHVS and CDR2 as FQNEAQ. This CDR3 region has 10 residues. The CDR3 here is CASGSYEQYF. In DNA, the CDR3 is TGTGCCTCGGGATCCTACGAGCAGTACTTC.

This chain links TRBV7-2 with TRBJ2-7; D is ambiguous. V lost 2 bases and J lost 0, with 17 bases in between. Looked up from germline, CDR1 is SGHTA and CDR2 is FQGNSA. The CDR3 contains 17 residues. CDR3 amino acids: CASSLRGDAYPSYEQYF. DNA for the CDR3: TGTGCCAGCAGCTTACGCGGAGACGCCTACCCCTCCTACGAGCAGTACTTC.

The V and J genes are TRBV27 and TRBJ1-5, with D possibly matching TRBD1 (5 bases). The CDR3 length is 15 residues. Germline V gives CDR1 MNHEY, CDR2 SMNVEV (reference sequence). Trimming removed 9 bases from V and 1 base from J, with 16 bases in between. The CDR3 reads CASSSGGKSNQPQHF. The CDR3 region has the DNA TGTGCCAGTTCTTCCGGGGGGAAAAGCAATCAGCCCCAGCATTTT.

V gene TRBV15 combines with J gene TRBJ1-6, with TRBD1 matching over 10 bases. Germline CDR1 LNHNV, CDR2 YYDKDF (reference sequence). The trim removed 2 bases at V and 8 bases at J, leaving 9 bases unmatched. The CDR3 length is 17 residues. As DNA, the CDR3 is TGTGCCACCAGCAGATCCTCATGGACAGGGGGATATTCACCCCTCCACTTT. Translating gives CATSRSSWTGGYSPLHF.

In DNA form, the CDR3 reads TGTGCCAGCAGCTTGGGACAGATCAGCTATGGCTACACCTTC. This codes for CASSLGQISYGYTF. The chain links TRBV5-6 to TRBJ1-2, with D possibly TRBD1 on 5 matching bases. The CDR3 totals 14 residues. Trimming cost V 0 bases and J 4 bases, with 10 bases left between them. Germline V lookup: CDR1 SGHDT, CDR2 YYEEEE.

The J gene is TRBJ2-7, the V gene TRBV11-2, with a tentative D call TRBD2 (6 bases). The germline V gene has CDR1 SGHAT and CDR2 FQNNGV. V lost 7 bases and J lost 4, with 17 bases in between. The CDR3 totals 14 residues. The CDR3 loop is CASTAPLGTYEQYF. The CDR3 DNA is TGTGCCAGCACCGCTCCCCTGGGGACTTACGAGCAGTACTTC.

V usage is TRBV9 and J usage is TRBJ2-3, with D possibly TRBD2 on 6 matching bases. The V end was cut by 4 bases, the J end by 2 bases, with 11 bases between. Germline lookup yields CDR1 SGDLS and CDR2 YYNGEE. The CDR3 length is 14 residues. The CDR3 is CASSPGGATDTQYF. CDR3 in DNA: TGTGCCAGCAGCCCCGGGGGAGCCACAGATACGCAGTATTTT.

This chain uses TRBV9 with TRBJ2-5; 10 bases line up with TRBD2. Germline V gene data show CDR1 as SGDLS and CDR2 as YYNGEE. This CDR3 is 14 amino acids long. Trimming removed 5 bases from V and 2 bases from J; junction bases left unmatched: 3. The CDR3 is CASSLAGVQETQYF. For the CDR3, the DNA is TGTGCCAGCAGTCTAGCGGGGGTTCAAGAGACCCAGTACTTC.